A selection of T cell receptor beta chains follows, all from one sample in a study of T-cell reconstitution after alpha-beta-depleted transplantation in children. Each CDR3 protein gets one entry after TCRdb re-called the PCR reads with MiXCR. The sample lists 250,000 to 400,000 distinct CDR3 sequences; 20% to 30% were seen once. This specimen was PBMCs, mostly from graft donor cells, taken 180 days after TCRalphabeta/CD19-depleted stem cell transplant. Every receptor here comes from a male patient younger than 18 who had a stem cell transplant for acute lymphoblastic leukemia, so the T cells may come from the graft donor. Both conserved end residues are part of each CDR3. D genes are given only for firm matches. Clone size is not always given. Where it is, it says once, few, many or a class for expanded clones.

v_call	j_call	d_call	clone_size	cdr3_nt	cdr3_aa
TRBV5-4	TRBJ1-6	-	few	TGTGCCAGCAGCTTGGGGAAAATATGGAGCTCCTATAATTCACCCCTCCACTTT	CASSLGKIWSSYNSPLHF
TRBV12-3/TRBV12-4	TRBJ2-2	TRBD1	-	TGTGCGCAGGGCCGAGGGACAGGGGACACCGGGGAGCTGTTTTTT	CAQGRGTGDTGELFF
TRBV11-2	TRBJ2-7	TRBD2	-	TGTGCCAGCAGCGTGGGACTAATATACGAGCAGTACTTC	CASSVGLIYEQYF
TRBV5-1	TRBJ1-3	-	few	TGCGCCAGCAGCTCCGGAGGGGGGGAAGGCAACACCATATATTTT	CASSSGGGEGNTIYF
TRBV20-1	TRBJ2-2	-	-	TGCAGTGCTCTCGGCTCAGGGCCCACCGGGGAGCTGTTTTTT	CSALGSGPTGELFF
TRBV18	TRBJ2-3	-	-	TGTGCCAGCTCACCGCACTTTCTTAGCACAGATACGCAGTATTTT	CASSPHFLSTDTQYF
TRBV29-1	TRBJ1-2	-	-	TGCAGCGTTGAAGATCGCCCGGACAGTAACTATGGCTACACCTTC	CSVEDRPDSNYGYTF
TRBV6-5	TRBJ2-5	TRBD1	-	TGTGCCAGCAGTTCTGACAGGGTAGGGGAGACCCAGTCCTTC	CASSSDRVGETQSF
TRBV6-1	TRBJ1-4	-	-	TGTGCCCGCAGACGGGGGCGCCGGGAAAAACTGTTTTTT	CARRRGRREKLFF
TRBV25-1	TRBJ2-7	-	-	TGTGCCAGCAGTCCCGGGCCGATCTCCTACGAGCAGTACTTC	CASSPGPISYEQYF
TRBV7-3	TRBJ2-2	TRBD1	few	TGTGCCAGCAGCTTAGGGACAGGGAGCTACACCGGGGAGCTGTTTTTT	CASSLGTGSYTGELFF
TRBV15	TRBJ2-7	-	-	TGTGCCACCAAACTGGCAACCTGCGGTTCCTACGAGCAGTACTTC	CATKLATCGSYEQYF
TRBV5-1	TRBJ2-3	-	-	TGCGCCAGCAGCTTGTTTGCGAGAGCCCCAGATACGCAGTATTTT	CASSLFARAPDTQYF
TRBV7-9	TRBJ1-2	TRBD1	-	TGTGCCAGCAGCCCTCGGACAGGGGAAGGCTACACCTTC	CASSPRTGEGYTF
TRBV5-1	TRBJ1-2	-	-	TGCGCCAGCAGCCCTAACCCAGGAACTAACTATGGCTACACCTTC	CASSPNPGTNYGYTF
TRBV7-9	TRBJ1-4	-	-	TGTGCCAGCAGCTTAGCGCTGGGGCCTAATGAAAAACTGTTTTTT	CASSLALGPNEKLFF
TRBV12-5	TRBJ2-2	TRBD2	-	TGTGCTAGTGGTTTGGTAGCGCTAGCGGAGAGGACCGGGGAGCTGTTTTTT	CASGLVALAERTGELFF
TRBV10-3	TRBJ1-3	-	few	TGTGCCATCAGTGGAGGTGGAAACACCATATATTTT	CAISGGGNTIYF
TRBV11-2	TRBJ1-3	TRBD1	-	TGTGCCAGCAGCTTAGACCCCTGGACAGGAGGAAACACCATATATTTT	CASSLDPWTGGNTIYF
TRBV5-1	TRBJ1-5	-	-	TGCGCCAGCAGCGACAGGTGGGAATCACCCCAGCATTTT	CASSDRWESPQHF
TRBV5-1	TRBJ2-3	-	many	TGCGCCAGCAGCATAGGACAGCCCACAGATACGCAGTATTTT	CASSIGQPTDTQYF
TRBV15	TRBJ1-6	-	-	TGTGCCACCAGCAGAGATGAGGCAATGGCCTATAATTCACCCCTCCACTTT	CATSRDEAMAYNSPLHF
TRBV12-3/TRBV12-4	TRBJ1-5	TRBD1	-	TGTGCCAGCAGTCGATTTGGGACAGGGGAGCAGCCCCAGCATTTT	CASSRFGTGEQPQHF
TRBV12-3/TRBV12-4	TRBJ1-5	-	-	TGTGCCAGCAGTTTCAGAAGGAATCAGCCCCAGCATTTT	CASSFRRNQPQHF
TRBV25-1	TRBJ2-1	TRBD2	many	TGTGCCAGCAGTGATAAGCTAGCGGTTCTCTACAATGAGCAGTTCTTC	CASSDKLAVLYNEQFF
TRBV7-3	TRBJ2-7	TRBD2	-	TGTGCCAGCAGCCCACTTCTCGCGGGAGGGCCCCACGAGCAGTACTTC	CASSPLLAGGPHEQYF
TRBV12-3/TRBV12-4	TRBJ2-7	-	few	TGTGCCAGCAGCCATCCGCCGTCAGGCGACGAGCAGTACTTC	CASSHPPSGDEQYF
TRBV3-1	TRBJ1-4	-	-	TGTGCCAGCAGGCGACAGGCCTTAAATGAAAAACTGTTTTTT	CASRRQALNEKLFF
TRBV20-1	TRBJ2-3	TRBD2	once	TGCAGTGCTGAAACTAGCGGTTACACAGATACGCAGTATTTT	CSAETSGYTDTQYF
TRBV29-1	TRBJ1-2	TRBD1	-	TGCAGCGGGGGGACAGGCTATGGCTACACCTTC	CSGGTGYGYTF
TRBV7-3	TRBJ2-1	TRBD2	-	TGTGCCAGCAGCCCTCTGGCGGGAGTAGGCAATGAGCAGTTCTTC	CASSPLAGVGNEQFF
TRBV29-1	TRBJ2-3	-	-	TGCAGCTCCGTAAGCGTGGGACCCACTACAGATACGCAGTATTTT	CSSVSVGPTTDTQYF
TRBV15	TRBJ2-2	TRBD1	-	TGTGCCACCAGCAGAGAGGGTGACAGGGAATGGGCCGGGGAGCTGTTTTTT	CATSREGDREWAGELFF
TRBV7-2	TRBJ2-5	TRBD1	-	TGTGCCAGCAGCTTGTACAGGGGAAGGTTGGAGACCCAGTACTTC	CASSLYRGRLETQYF
TRBV28	TRBJ1-4	-	few	TGTGCCAGCAGTTCCGGGGGGCCTGCTAATGAAAAACTGTTTTTT	CASSSGGPANEKLFF
TRBV3-1	TRBJ2-2	-	-	TGTGCCAGCAGCCAAACGGACTGGTTAGGGCTGTTTTTT	CASSQTDWLGLFF
TRBV18	TRBJ2-5	TRBD1	-	TGTGCCAGCTCAGCCGACAGGGAAGAGACCCAGTACTTC	CASSADREETQYF
TRBV28	TRBJ2-3	TRBD2	-	TGTGCCAGCAGCCGGCCACTAGCGGGAGGGCAAGGAGATACGCAGTATTTT	CASSRPLAGGQGDTQYF
TRBV20-1	TRBJ1-6	-	-	TGCAGTGCTAGCAGGACAGTAGGCGTTTCACCCCTCCACTTT	CSASRTVGVSPLHF
TRBV27	TRBJ2-7	TRBD2	-	TGTGCCAGCAGTTTATCGCGGGAGGGGGCCGTGAAGCAGTACTTC	CASSLSREGAVKQYF
TRBV27	TRBJ1-1	-	few	TGTGCCAGCAGTGGACAGCGCATGAACACTGAAGCTTTCTTT	CASSGQRMNTEAFF